The next 8 T cell receptor beta chains were all read from a single sample in a study of T-cell memory formation after mild COVID-19. TCRdb re-called the 5' RACE reads with MiXCR, one entry per CDR3 protein. Among roughly 160,000 distinct CDR3 sequences listed, more than 9% were seen once. The sample consisted of PBMCs or a T cell subset sorted from them (not recorded which). The receptors derive from a man aged 18 to 30 who had mild COVID-19 (a few samples of this study predate the infection). Cell type and time point are not known.

The CDR3 DNA reads as TGCAGTGCTTGGAAGACAGGGTATACCTACGAGCAGTACTTC. It is translated as CSAWKTGYTYEQYF. The chain carries TRBV20-1 and TRBJ2-7; 7 nucleotides agree with TRBD1. This CDR3 is built from 14 residues. V was pared by 5 bases and J by 2 bases, with 9 bases of the junction left unmatched. Germline CDR1 and CDR2: DFQATT and SNEGSKA (reference sequence).

This clonotype appeared many times. V gene TRBV11-2 combines with J gene TRBJ2-7; 9 bases fit TRBD1. V was pared by 3 bases and J by 0 bases, with 3 bases of the junction left unmatched. Germline CDR1 and CDR2: SGHAT and FQNNGV. The CDR3 consists of 15 residues. The CDR3 here is CASSFGQGSSYEQYF. Here the CDR3 DNA reads TGTGCCAGCAGCTTCGGACAGGGGAGCTCCTACGAGCAGTACTTC.

This rearrangement joins TRBV7-9 to TRBJ2-1; 9 bases agree with TRBD2. Trimming at V came to 1 base and at J to 6 bases, leaving 7 bases not matched to a gene. The CDR3 is 16 amino acids. Germline CDR1 reads SEHNR; CDR2 reads FQNEAQ (reference sequence). CDR3 sequence reads: CASSLVVLAGTNEQFF. DNA for the CDR3: TGTGCCAGCAGCTTAGTTGTGCTAGCGGGAACCAATGAGCAGTTCTTC.

This clonotype was counted at least ten times. The rearrangement joins TRBV7-2 to TRBJ2-3; D gene ambiguous. Trimming pared 4 bases from V and 2 bases from J, leaving 16 bases between. Germline V gives CDR1 SGHTA, CDR2 FQGNSA. There are 16 residues in the CDR3. CDR3 residues: CASSSSGGFVTDTQYF. The CDR3 DNA reads TGTGCCAGCAGCTCAAGTGGTGGGTTTGTCACAGATACGCAGTATTTT.

The table lists this clonotype with many counts. V and J are TRBV9 and TRBJ2-7; D possibly corresponds to TRBD1 (5 bases). The germline gives CDR1 SGDLS, CDR2 YYNGEE. V lost 0 bases and J lost 7, with 20 bases in between. This CDR3 spans 16 amino acids. The CDR3 DNA sequence: TGTGCCAGCAGCGTAGCTTATTCGACAGTGTTGAAAGAGCAGTACTTC. Protein sequence: CASSVAYSTVLKEQYF.

This clonotype turned up a few times. J is TRBJ2-1 and V is TRBV5-1, with a weak D call TRBD2 (5 bases). This CDR3 has 13 amino acids. Looked up from germline, CDR1 is SGHRS and CDR2 is YFSETQ. Trimming stripped 0 bases from V and 13 bases from J, with 14 bases between. The CDR3 sequence: CASSLERSSGQFF. The CDR3 DNA reads TGCGCCAGCAGCTTGGAAAGATCCAGCGGCCAGTTCTTC.

V and J are TRBV18 and TRBJ2-7; D is perhaps TRBD2 (5 bases). The ends were cut back, 3 bases at V and 0 bases at J, with 12 bases in the middle. The CDR3 sequence is 15 residues long. CDR1 and CDR2 (germline): KGHSH, LQKENI. In DNA form, the CDR3 reads TGTGCCAGCTCACCCACGAGGGCAGTCTCCTACGAGCAGTACTTC. Protein sequence: CASSPTRAVSYEQYF.

This clonotype showed up just a few times. V is TRBV20-1 and J is TRBJ1-1; 7 bases map to TRBD1. V gave up 6 bases and J gave up 3 bases; unmatched junction bases: 13. This CDR3 region has 15 residues. The germline V gene encodes CDR1 DFQATT and CDR2 SNEGSKA (reference sequence). CDR3 sequence: CSARTFQGGDTEAFF. Written as DNA, the CDR3 is TGCAGTGCCCGGACATTTCAGGGGGGGGACACTGAAGCTTTCTTT.